This entry is about one TCR beta chain. The antigen is not known. CDR1 SNHLY and CDR2 FYNNEI come from the germline V gene. This CDR3 region has 14 residues. V shed 2 bases and J 10 bases; nucleotides not matched to a gene: 7. Genomic DNA constituted the template upon which TCR beta VDJ and CDR3 profiling was performed. TCRdb redid the calling of the reads with MiXCR, one entry per CDR3 protein. The sample comprises some 170,000 distinct CDR3 sequences, roughly 65% of which are singletons, and under 55% rests with the top ten. This sample was taken from a study of CD8+CD57+ T cells in acquired aplastic anemia. Turning to the study itself: Sorted CD4+ and CD8+ cell DNA averaged 3.2 ug.

CD8+CD57+ cell expansion, shown by flow cytometry, had occurred in the patients selected for sequencing. Patients were treatment-naive when blood was sampled. Study-wide results and caveats: Patients versus controls showed no significant CD8+ Simpson's diversity difference. Some 27 CD8+ CDR3 sequences were shared between patients and controls.

Sequenced input: sorted CD4+, CD8+, or CD8+CD57+ T cells (not recorded which) from PBMCs. The chain carries TRBV2 and TRBJ2-1, with TRBD2 identical over 8 bases. The clonotype was recovered from a human donor with aplastic anemia. CDR3 sequence: CASSERGIAGEQFF. The CDR3 bases are TGTGCCAGCAGTGAACGGGGCATAGCGGGAGAGCAGTTCTTC.